The clone carrying this TCR beta chain was detected once. The antigen is not known. Profiled with immunoSEQ multiplex PCR; TCRdb holds only in-frame clones, not every one. The table has some 71,000 clones, nearly 90% seen once; the top ten hold around 30%. This sample is part of a study of T cell responses to AZD1222 COVID-19 vaccine. Study findings and constraints: The number of AZD1222 recipients seropositive at baseline was only five or six. Nearly half of spike-specific TCRs reportedly target unmutated variant regions. Donors in the cohort were predominantly white British and more often female, and clonal diversity was possibly underestimated.

The clonotype comes from an adult who received the AZD1222 COVID-19 vaccine. The sequencing here drew on peripheral blood, taken 28 days after the second AZD1222 dose.

This chain's CDR3 is CASRRVSYEQYF. CDR3 sequence (DNA): TGTGCCAGCAGGCGAGTCTCCTACGAGCAGTACTTC. This sequence joins TRBV28 and TRBJ2-7; D is uncertain. V was pared by 6 bases and J by 0 bases, with 6 bases between. The CDR3 sequence is 12 residues long. The germline CDR1 and CDR2 sequences are MDHEN and SYDVKM.